This T cell receptor (beta chain) was captured by sequencing in a study of identical twins. The V and J ends lost 4 bases and 12 bases, in that order; junction bases with no gene match: 6. The CDR3 covers 12 residues. Germline V lookup: CDR1 SGHDN, CDR2 FVKESK. In this sample, this clonotype turned up a few times. TCRdb reprocessed the 5' RACE reads via MiXCR and lists one record per CDR3 protein. The sample has around 550,000 distinct CDR3 sequences, approximately 16% seen once; the top ten hold less than 0.5%. These data were also reused for a study on yellow fever vaccine responses in identical twins.

The chain is built from TRBV14 and TRBJ2-1; 7 bases match TRBD1. The receptor comes from a woman between 18 and 30 years old in good health. Sequencing was done on a sample of CD4+ T cells sorted from blood. This CDR3 is CASSLPGDRQFF. The CDR3 DNA follows: TGTGCCAGCAGCCTCCCTGGGGACAGGCAGTTCTTC.